The rows below give T cell receptor beta chains drawn from one sample of a study of vaccination effects on CD4 cells after COVID-19. Clones were read by immunoSEQ multiplex PCR, and TCRdb kept only the in-frame ones, dropping some. This sample has 50,000 to 65,000 clones, with 80% to 90% found just once. For these receptors, no antigen is known. This material consisted of CD4+ T cells from PBMCs cultured with HCoV-229E spike peptides, taken before COVID-19 vaccination. Receptors were obtained from a human donor who received a COVID-19 vaccine. CDR3s include the opening cysteine and the closing phenylalanine or tryptophan. A D gene is named only where the DNA matches it firmly. Clone size is shown for a subset of rows, as once, few, many or a class of expanded clone.

j_call,d_call,cdr3_length,v_call,clone_size,cdr3_nt,cdr3_aa
TRBJ2-2,.,14,TRBV2,.,TGTGCCAGCAGTACCGGGACTAACACCGGGGAGCTGTTTTTT,CASSTGTNTGELFF
TRBJ2-3,.,14,TRBV5-1,.,TGCGCCAGCAGCTTGTTGTCAGGGGCAGATACGCAGTATTTT,CASSLLSGADTQYF
TRBJ2-3,.,14,TRBV19,.,TGTGCCAGTAGTATGCCGTCTCAACCAGATACGCAGTATTTT,CASSMPSQPDTQYF
TRBJ2-4,TRBD2,16,TRBV6-2/TRBV6-3,once,TGTGCCAGCAGTTTTAGCGGGGGAGTAGCCAAAAACATTCAGTACTTC,CASSFSGGVAKNIQYF
TRBJ2-5,TRBD2,14,TRBV5-1,.,TGCGCCAGCAGCTTTCGCGGGGGCCAAGAGACCCAGTACTTC,CASSFRGGQETQYF
TRBJ1-2,.,14,TRBV7-9,.,TGTGCCAGCAGCCCGCCCCTCCTCACGGGAGGCTACACCTTC,CASSPPLLTGGYTF
TRBJ2-1,TRBD1,14,TRBV6-5,.,TGTGCCAGCAGTTTCGACAGGGGAAGCAATGAGCAGTTCTTC,CASSFDRGSNEQFF
TRBJ1-3,TRBD1,15,TRBV18,.,TGTGCCAGCTCACCCTGGGACAGCTCTGGAAACACCATATATTTT,CASSPWDSSGNTIYF
TRBJ2-1,.,15,TRBV5-1,.,TGCGCCAGCAGCTTGGAGGGGTCTCCTAACAATGAGCAGTTCTTC,CASSLEGSPNNEQFF
TRBJ1-1,.,13,TRBV28,.,TGTGCCAGCAAGGGCCATCTGAACACTGAAGCTTTCTTT,CASKGHLNTEAFF
TRBJ1-5,.,14,TRBV5-5,.,TGTGCCAGCAGCTTACAGAGGGAGGATCAGCCCCAGCATTTT,CASSLQREDQPQHF
TRBJ2-2,.,14,TRBV11-3,.,TGTGCCAGCAGTCCGATACCGGGGACCGGGGAGCTGTTTTTT,CASSPIPGTGELFF
TRBJ2-4,.,13,TRBV6-5,once,TGTGCCAGCACTAGCTGGGCCAAAAACATTCAGTACTTC,CASTSWAKNIQYF
TRBJ1-2,TRBD1,15,TRBV18,.,TGTGCCAGCTCAGAATCAGGGGGGCCTTCGATTGGCTACACCTTC,CASSESGGPSIGYTF
TRBJ1-3,.,15,TRBV5-1,.,TGCGCCAGCAGGGCAGGGGATTCGGGAGGAAACACCATATATTTT,CASRAGDSGGNTIYF
TRBJ1-1,.,14,TRBV19,.,TGTGCCAGTAGATCCCTAGCAAAGAACACTGAAGCTTTCTTT,CASRSLAKNTEAFF
TRBJ2-5,TRBD2,13,TRBV6-6,.,TGTGCCAGCAGGCGGGGGAGCCAAGAGACCCAGTACTTC,CASRRGSQETQYF
TRBJ1-5,.,14,TRBV4-1,few,TGCGCCAGCAGCCAGTCGACAGCGGAAAAACCCCAGCATTTT,CASSQSTAEKPQHF
TRBJ1-5,.,13,TRBV19,.,TGTGCCAGTAGTCCTGACGGGGGGACGCCCCAGCATTTT,CASSPDGGTPQHF
TRBJ2-5,.,13,TRBV7-7,.,TGTGCCAGCAGCACTTGGGCCCAAGAGACCCAGTACTTC,CASSTWAQETQYF
TRBJ1-5,TRBD1,14,TRBV18,.,TGTGCCAGCTCACCATACAGGGGCGATCAGCCCCAGCATTTT,CASSPYRGDQPQHF
TRBJ1-2,TRBD1,17,TRBV4-3,.,TGCGCCAGCAGCCAAGATCTTGGGGACAGGGGAAACTATGGCTACACCTTC,CASSQDLGDRGNYGYTF
TRBJ1-6,TRBD1,15,TRBV5-1,.,TGCGCCAGCAGCAAATCCGGGACAGACAATTCACCCCTCCACTTT,CASSKSGTDNSPLHF
TRBJ2-2,TRBD1,17,TRBV3-1/TRBV3-2,.,TGTGCCAGCAGCCGACCCCCGGGACAGGGATTAGGCGGGGAGCTGTTTTTT,CASSRPPGQGLGGELFF
TRBJ1-4,TRBD1,17,TRBV18,.,TGTGCCAGCTCACCAAGAATGTCGGACAGGGTCAATGAAAAACTGTTTTTT,CASSPRMSDRVNEKLFF
TRBJ2-1,.,13,TRBV12-3/TRBV12-4,.,TGTGCCAGCAGTTCTTCCCGGGACATCCCGCAGTTCTTC,CASSSSRDIPQFF
TRBJ1-1,.,14,TRBV10-2,.,TGCGCCAGCAGTCGACGGAACCTGAACACTGAAGCTTTCTTT,CASSRRNLNTEAFF
TRBJ2-1,.,12,TRBV28,.,TGTGCCAGCAGTTTAGCCTACAATGAGCAGTTCTTC,CASSLAYNEQFF
TRBJ1-5,.,14,TRBV6-5,.,TGTGCCAGCAGTCGGGACCCCTCGGGTCAGCCCCAGCATTTT,CASSRDPSGQPQHF
TRBJ1-4,TRBD1,14,TRBV5-6,.,TGTGCCAGCAGCTTGAAAGGGGGCTATGAAAAACTGTTTTTT,CASSLKGGYEKLFF
TRBJ2-6,.,15,TRBV6-6,.,TGTGCCAGCAGTTTGCAGGGTACTGGGGCCAACGTCCTGACTTTC,CASSLQGTGANVLTF
TRBJ1-2,.,12,TRBV5-8,.,TGTGCCAGCAGTTGGGAAAGCTATGGCTACACCTTC,CASSWESYGYTF
TRBJ1-5,.,15,TRBV10-3,.,TGTGCCATCAGTGAGAAGGGATATAGCAATCAGCCCCAGCATTTT,CAISEKGYSNQPQHF
TRBJ1-5,.,15,TRBV5-1,.,TGCGCCAGCAGCCCCCTCGCGGGGGCAGGTCAGCCCCAGCATTTT,CASSPLAGAGQPQHF
TRBJ1-3,TRBD1,14,TRBV30,once,TGTGCCTGGAGCCGGGACAGCTCTGGAAACACCATATATTTT,CAWSRDSSGNTIYF
TRBJ1-2,.,14,TRBV4-3,.,TGCGCCAGCAGCCAAACAGGAATTAACTATGGCTACACCTTC,CASSQTGINYGYTF